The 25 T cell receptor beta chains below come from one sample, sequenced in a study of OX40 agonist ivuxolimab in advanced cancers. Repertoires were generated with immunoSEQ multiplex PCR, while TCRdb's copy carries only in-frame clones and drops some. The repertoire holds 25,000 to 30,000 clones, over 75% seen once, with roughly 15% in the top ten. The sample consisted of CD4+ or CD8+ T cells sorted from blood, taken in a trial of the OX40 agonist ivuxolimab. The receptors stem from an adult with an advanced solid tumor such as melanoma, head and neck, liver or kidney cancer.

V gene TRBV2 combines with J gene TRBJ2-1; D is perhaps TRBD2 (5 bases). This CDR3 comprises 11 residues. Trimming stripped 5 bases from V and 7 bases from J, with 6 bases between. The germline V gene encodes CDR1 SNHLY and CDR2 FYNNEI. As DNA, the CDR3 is TGTGCCAGCAGTCGACTAAATGAGCAGTTCTTC. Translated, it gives CASSRLNEQFF.

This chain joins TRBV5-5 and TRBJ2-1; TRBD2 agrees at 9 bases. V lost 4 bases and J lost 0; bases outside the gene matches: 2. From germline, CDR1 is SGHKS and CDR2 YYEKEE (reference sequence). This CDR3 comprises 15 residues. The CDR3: CASSRAGGSYNEQFF. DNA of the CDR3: TGTGCCAGCAGCCGAGCGGGAGGCTCCTACAATGAGCAGTTCTTC.

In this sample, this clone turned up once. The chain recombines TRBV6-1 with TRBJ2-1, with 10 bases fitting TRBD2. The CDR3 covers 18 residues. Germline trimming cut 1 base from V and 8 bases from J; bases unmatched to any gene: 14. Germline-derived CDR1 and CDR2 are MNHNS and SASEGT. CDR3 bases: TGTGCCAGCAGTGAAGAAGAGCGGGAGGGCCGGATTAGCGATGAGCAGTTCTTC. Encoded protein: CASSEEEREGRISDEQFF.

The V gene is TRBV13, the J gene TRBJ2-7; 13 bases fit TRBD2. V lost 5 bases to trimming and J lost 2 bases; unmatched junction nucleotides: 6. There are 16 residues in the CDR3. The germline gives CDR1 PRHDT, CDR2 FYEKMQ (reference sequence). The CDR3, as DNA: TGTGCCAGCAGCCAGAGGACTAGCGGGAGTACCTACGAGCAGTACTTC. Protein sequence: CASSQRTSGSTYEQYF. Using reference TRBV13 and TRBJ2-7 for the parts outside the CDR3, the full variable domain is AAGVIQSPRHLIKEKRETATLKCYPIPRHDTVYWYQQGPGQDPQFLISFYEKMQSDKGSIPDRFSAQQFSDYHSELNMSSLELGDSALYFCASSQRTSGSTYEQYFGPGTRLTVT.

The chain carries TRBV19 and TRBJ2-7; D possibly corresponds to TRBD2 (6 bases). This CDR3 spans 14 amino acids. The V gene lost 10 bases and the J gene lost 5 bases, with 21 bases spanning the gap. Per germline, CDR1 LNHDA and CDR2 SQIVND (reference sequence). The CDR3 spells CATSLGGLLDEQYF. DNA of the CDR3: TGTGCCACCTCCCTGGGGGGTCTTTTGGACGAGCAGTACTTC.

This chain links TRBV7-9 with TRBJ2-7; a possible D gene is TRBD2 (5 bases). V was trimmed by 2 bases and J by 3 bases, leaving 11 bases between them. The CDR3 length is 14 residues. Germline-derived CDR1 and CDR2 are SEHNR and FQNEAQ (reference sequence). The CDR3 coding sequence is TGTGCCAGCAGCTTAACGGGGTACCGCTACGAGCAGTACTTC. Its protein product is CASSLTGYRYEQYF.

This chain's CDR3 is CASSLRDRGRPYEQYF. CDR3 DNA sequence: TGTGCCAGCAGTTTACGGGACAGGGGGAGACCCTACGAGCAGTACTTC. This chain links TRBV27 with TRBJ2-7, with TRBD1 identical over 11 bases. J gave up 2 bases and V 2 bases, and 5 bases lay outside the gene matches. Germline V gene lookup returns CDR1 MNHEY and CDR2 SMNVEV (reference sequence). The CDR3 length is 16 residues.

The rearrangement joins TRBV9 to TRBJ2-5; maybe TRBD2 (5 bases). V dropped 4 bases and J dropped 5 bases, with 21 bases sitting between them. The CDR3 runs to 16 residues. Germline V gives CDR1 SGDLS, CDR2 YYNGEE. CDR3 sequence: CASSLRPGSGRETQYF. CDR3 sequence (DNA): TGTGCCAGCAGCCTTAGACCGGGATCGGGTAGGGAGACCCAGTACTTC.

The CDR3 protein is CASSTGHGEQFF. The CDR3 nucleotides are TGTGCCAGTTCCACCGGACACGGTGAGCAGTTCTTC. The rearrangement uses TRBV11-2 and TRBJ2-1; D is perhaps TRBD1 (5 bases). The CDR3 contains 12 residues. With 9 bases removed from V and 9 bases from J, the gap between germline ends came to 15 bases. Germline lookup yields CDR1 SGHAT and CDR2 FQNNGV.

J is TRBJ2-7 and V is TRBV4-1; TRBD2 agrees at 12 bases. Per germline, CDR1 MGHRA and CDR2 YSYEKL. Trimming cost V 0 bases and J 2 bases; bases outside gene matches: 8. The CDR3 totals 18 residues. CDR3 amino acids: CASSQEGLAGGGPYEQYF. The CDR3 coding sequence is TGCGCCAGCAGCCAAGAGGGCCTAGCGGGAGGGGGCCCCTACGAGCAGTACTTC.

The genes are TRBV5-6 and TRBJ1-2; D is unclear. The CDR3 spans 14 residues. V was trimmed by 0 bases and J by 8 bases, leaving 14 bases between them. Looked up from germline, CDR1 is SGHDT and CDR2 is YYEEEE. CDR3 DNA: TGTGCCAGCAGCTTGGCGGGCCTTTTTAACGGCTACACCTTC. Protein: CASSLAGLFNGYTF.

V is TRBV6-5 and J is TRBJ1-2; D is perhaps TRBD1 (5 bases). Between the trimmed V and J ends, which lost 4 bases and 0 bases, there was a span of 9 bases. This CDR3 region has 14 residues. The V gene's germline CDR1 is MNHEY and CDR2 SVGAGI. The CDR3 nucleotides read TGTGCCAGCAGTTTTACGGACACTAACTATGGCTACACCTTC. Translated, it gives CASSFTDTNYGYTF.

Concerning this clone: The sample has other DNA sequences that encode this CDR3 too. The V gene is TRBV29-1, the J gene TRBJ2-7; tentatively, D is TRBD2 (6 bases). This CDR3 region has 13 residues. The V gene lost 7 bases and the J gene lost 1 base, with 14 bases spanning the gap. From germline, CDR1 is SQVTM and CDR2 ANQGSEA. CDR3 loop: CSAGRDSSYEQYF. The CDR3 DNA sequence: TGCAGCGCCGGTAGGGACTCATCCTACGAGCAGTACTTC.

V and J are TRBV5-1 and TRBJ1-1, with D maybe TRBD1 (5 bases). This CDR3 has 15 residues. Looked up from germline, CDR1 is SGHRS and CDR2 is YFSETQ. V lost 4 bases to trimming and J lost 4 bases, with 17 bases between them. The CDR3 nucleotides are TGCGCCAGCAGCCACAGACAGACTGGTAGCACTGAAGCTTTCTTT. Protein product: CASSHRQTGSTEAFF.

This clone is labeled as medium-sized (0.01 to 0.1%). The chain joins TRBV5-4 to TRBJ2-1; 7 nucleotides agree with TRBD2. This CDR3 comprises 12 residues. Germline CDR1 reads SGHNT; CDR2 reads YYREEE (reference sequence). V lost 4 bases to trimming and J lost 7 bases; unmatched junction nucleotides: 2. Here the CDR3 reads CASSLLANEQFF. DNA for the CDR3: TGTGCCAGCAGCCTACTAGCGAATGAGCAGTTCTTC. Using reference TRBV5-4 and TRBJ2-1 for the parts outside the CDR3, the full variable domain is ETGVTQSPTHLIKTRGQQVTLRCSSQSGHNTVSWYQQALGQGPQFIFQYYREEENGRGNFPPRFSGLQFPNYSSELNVNALELDDSALYLCASSLLANEQFFGPGTRLTVL.

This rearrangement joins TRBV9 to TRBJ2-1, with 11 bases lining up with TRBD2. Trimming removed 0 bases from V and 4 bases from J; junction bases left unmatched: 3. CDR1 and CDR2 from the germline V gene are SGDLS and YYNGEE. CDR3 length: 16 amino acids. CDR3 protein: CASSVEGLAAYNEQFF. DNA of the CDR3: TGTGCCAGCAGCGTAGAGGGACTAGCGGCATACAATGAGCAGTTCTTC.

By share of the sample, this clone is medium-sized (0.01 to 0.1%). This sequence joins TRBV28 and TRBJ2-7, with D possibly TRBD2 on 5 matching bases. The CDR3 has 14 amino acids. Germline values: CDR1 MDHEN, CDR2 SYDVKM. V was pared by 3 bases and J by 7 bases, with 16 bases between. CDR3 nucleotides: TGTGCCAGCAGTTTCCCCCGACCCCGGGAAGAGCAGTACTTC. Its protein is CASSFPRPREEQYF. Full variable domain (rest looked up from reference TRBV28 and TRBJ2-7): DVKVTQSSRYLVKRTGEKVFLECVQDMDHENMFWYRQDPGLGLRLIYFSYDVKMKEKGDIPEGYSVSREKKERFSLILESASTNQTSMYLCASSFPRPREEQYFGPGTRLTVT.

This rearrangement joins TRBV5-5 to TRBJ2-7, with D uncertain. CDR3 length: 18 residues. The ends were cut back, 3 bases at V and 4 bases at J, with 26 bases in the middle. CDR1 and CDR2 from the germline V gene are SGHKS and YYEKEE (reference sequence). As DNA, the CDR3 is TGTGCCAGCAGCTACTATCCGCCCCAACGTTCAAAGCTGTACGAGCAGTACTTC. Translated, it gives CASSYYPPQRSKLYEQYF. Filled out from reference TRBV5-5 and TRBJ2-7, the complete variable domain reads DAGVTQSPTHLIKTRGQQVTLRCSPISGHKSVSWYQQVLGQGPQFIFQYYEKEERGRGNFPDRFSARQFPNYSSELNVNALLLGDSALYLCASSYYPPQRSKLYEQYFGPGTRLTVT.

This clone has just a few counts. The CDR3 spells CASSSQPNYGYTF. The CDR3 region has the DNA TGTGCCAGCAGCTCACAGCCTAACTATGGCTACACCTTC. The genes are TRBV27 and TRBJ1-2; D is undetermined. This CDR3 has 13 residues. Germline loops: CDR1 MNHEY, CDR2 SMNVEV (reference sequence). Trimming took 6 bases from V and 0 from J, leaving 8 bases between them.

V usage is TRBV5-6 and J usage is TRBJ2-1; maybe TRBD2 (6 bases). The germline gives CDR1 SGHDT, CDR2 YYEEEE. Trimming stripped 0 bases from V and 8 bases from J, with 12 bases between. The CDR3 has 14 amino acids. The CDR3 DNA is TGTGCCAGCAGCTTGGGCGCGGGGCCGGATGAGCAGTTCTTC. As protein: CASSLGAGPDEQFF.

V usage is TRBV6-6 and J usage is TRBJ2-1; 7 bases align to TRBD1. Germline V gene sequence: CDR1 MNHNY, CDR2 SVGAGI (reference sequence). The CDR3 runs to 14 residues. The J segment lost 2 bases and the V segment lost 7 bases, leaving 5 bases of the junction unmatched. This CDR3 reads CASTPQGAYNEQFF. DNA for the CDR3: TGTGCCAGCACGCCCCAGGGGGCCTACAATGAGCAGTTCTTC.

CDR3 bases: TGTGCCAGCAGCCCGACAGGGGGAGCCACAGATACGCAGTATTTT. This translates into CASSPTGGATDTQYF. V gene TRBV7-9 combines with J gene TRBJ2-3; the match to TRBD1 covers 9 bases. Germline CDR1 SEHNR, CDR2 FQNEAQ (reference sequence). With V trimmed by 5 bases and J by 2 bases, 5 bases remained unmatched. This CDR3 contains 15 residues.

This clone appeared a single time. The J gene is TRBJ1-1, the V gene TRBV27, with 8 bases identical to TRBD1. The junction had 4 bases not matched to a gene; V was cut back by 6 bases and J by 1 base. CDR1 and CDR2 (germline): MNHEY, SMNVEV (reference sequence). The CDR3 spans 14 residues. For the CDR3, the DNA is TGTGCCAGCAGCAAGACAGGGGAGAACACTGAAGCTTTCTTT. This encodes CASSKTGENTEAFF.

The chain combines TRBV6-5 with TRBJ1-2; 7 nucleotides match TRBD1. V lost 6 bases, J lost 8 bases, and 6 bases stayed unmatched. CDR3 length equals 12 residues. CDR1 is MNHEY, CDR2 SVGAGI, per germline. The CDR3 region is CASSPGQAGYTF. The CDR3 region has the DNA TGTGCCAGCAGCCCTGGACAGGCCGGCTACACCTTC.

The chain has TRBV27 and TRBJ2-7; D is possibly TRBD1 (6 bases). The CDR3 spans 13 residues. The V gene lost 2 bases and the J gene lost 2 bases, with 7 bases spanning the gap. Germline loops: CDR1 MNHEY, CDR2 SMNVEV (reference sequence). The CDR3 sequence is CASSLGGPYEQYF. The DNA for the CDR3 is TGTGCCAGCAGTTTAGGGGGCCCCTACGAGCAGTACTTC.